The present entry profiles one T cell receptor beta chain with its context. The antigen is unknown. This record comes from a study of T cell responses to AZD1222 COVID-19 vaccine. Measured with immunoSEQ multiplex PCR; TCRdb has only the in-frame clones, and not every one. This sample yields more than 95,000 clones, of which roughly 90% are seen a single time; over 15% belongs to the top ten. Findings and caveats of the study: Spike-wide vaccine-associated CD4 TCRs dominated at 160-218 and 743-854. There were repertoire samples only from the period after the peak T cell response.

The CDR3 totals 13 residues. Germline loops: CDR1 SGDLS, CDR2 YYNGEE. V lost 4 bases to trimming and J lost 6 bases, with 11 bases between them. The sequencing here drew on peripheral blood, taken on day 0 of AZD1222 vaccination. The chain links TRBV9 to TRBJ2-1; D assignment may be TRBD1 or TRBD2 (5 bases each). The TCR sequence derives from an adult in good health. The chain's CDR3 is CASSSGAANEQFF. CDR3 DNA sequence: TGTGCCAGCAGCTCCGGGGCCGCCAATGAGCAGTTCTTC.